A single sample is the source of the 21 T cell receptor beta chains below, sequenced in a study of CD8+CD57+ T cells in acquired aplastic anemia. Profiles of TCR beta VDJ and CDR3 were generated from a genomic DNA template. TCRdb independently ran MiXCR on the reads; one entry per CDR3 protein. The sample shows about 420,000 distinct CDR3 sequences, roughly 64% of them seen only once. The source material was sorted CD4+, CD8+, or CD8+CD57+ T cells (not recorded which) from PBMCs. The receptors derive from a human donor in good health, serving as a control.

The chain links TRBV10-3 to TRBJ2-7, with D unresolved. There are 13 residues in the CDR3. Trimming cost V 4 bases and J 2 bases, with 9 bases left between them. Germline V CDR1 and CDR2: ENHRY, SYGVKD. The CDR3 DNA reads TGTGCCATCAGTGTGACAAGGACCTACGAGCAGTACTTC. Encoded protein: CAISVTRTYEQYF.

As regards this clonotype: Mismatch with germline at one junction end may stem from a read error. The chain is built from TRBV7-2 and TRBJ2-5, with a possible D match to TRBD2 (5 bases). Germline CDR1 reads SGHTA; CDR2 reads FQGNSA. The CDR3 length is 11 residues. CDR3 sequence reads: CASSPKKSRTF. DNA for the CDR3: TGTGCCAGCAGCCCCAAAAAGAGCAGGACTTTC.

The chain links TRBV12-3 or TRBV12-4 to TRBJ2-7; 8 bases line up with TRBD2. J gave up 2 bases and V 9 bases, and 12 bases lay outside the gene matches. The CDR3 contains 15 residues. The CDR3 spells CARSQAGDTAYEQYF. The CDR3 DNA sequence: TGTGCCAGAAGTCAAGCGGGGGACACCGCCTACGAGCAGTACTTC.

This clonotype appeared many times. V is TRBV5-1 and J is TRBJ2-2; a possible D gene is TRBD1 (6 bases). Trimming cost V 4 bases and J 6 bases, with 10 bases left between them. Germline-derived CDR1 and CDR2 are SGHRS and YFSETQ. This CDR3 spans 13 amino acids. CDR3 sequence (DNA): TGCGCCAGCAGCGCCGAGGGGGCCGGGGAGCTGTTTTTT. Its translation: CASSAEGAGELFF.

The V gene is TRBV5-1, the J gene TRBJ1-2; maybe TRBD1 (6 bases). Trimming took off 3 bases at V and 8 bases at J, with 17 bases between the two ends. The CDR3 totals 14 residues. Germline V CDR1 and CDR2: SGHRS, YFSETQ. As DNA, the CDR3 is TGCGCCAGCAGCTCTCAGGGGACGGAAGCGGGCTACACCTTC. Protein product: CASSSQGTEAGYTF.

As to this clonotype: Being one base from a much bigger clone, this may be a read error. J is TRBJ2-7 and V is TRBV12-3 or TRBV12-4; 8 nucleotides line up with TRBD2. This CDR3 comprises 14 residues. CDR3 sequence reads: CASTLGIAGFEQHF. DNA for the CDR3: TGTGCCAGCACTCTAGGAATAGCGGGGTTTGAGCAGCACTTC.

This chain joins TRBV19 and TRBJ1-1; 9 nucleotides match TRBD1. Trimming at V came to 8 bases and at J to 5 bases, leaving 9 bases not matched to a gene. This CDR3 has 14 residues. The V gene's germline CDR1 is LNHDA and CDR2 SQIVND (reference sequence). CDR3 residues: CASWDRAGRTEAFF. The CDR3 DNA is TGTGCCAGTTGGGACAGGGCCGGGAGGACTGAAGCTTTCTTT.

The count of this clonotype is one. The chain links TRBV11-1 to TRBJ1-6; D is unclear. CDR1 is SGHAT and CDR2 is FQDESV in the germline V gene (reference sequence). The ends were cut back, 3 bases at V and 8 bases at J, with 14 bases in the middle. The CDR3 runs to 15 residues. CDR3 in amino acids: CASSFHQAADSPLHF. The CDR3, as DNA: TGTGCCAGCAGCTTCCATCAGGCAGCCGATTCACCCCTCCACTTT.

Many counts were recorded for this clonotype. The gene calls are TRBV11-2 and TRBJ1-1; possible D gene TRBD1, 6 bases. Trimming removed 0 bases at V and 4 bases at J, with 15 bases between. Germline CDR1 is SGHAT and CDR2 is FQNNGV. The length of the CDR3 is 16 residues. CDR3 sequence reads: CASSLDGGASSTEAFF. CDR3 DNA: TGTGCCAGCAGCTTAGATGGGGGCGCGAGTTCCACTGAAGCTTTCTTT.

Turning to this clonotype: This clone may be a read error of a much larger clone one base away. The V gene is TRBV2, the J gene TRBJ2-1; tentatively, D is TRBD2 (5 bases). V lost 7 bases and J lost 8, with 21 bases in between. The CDR3 totals 15 residues. The germline V gene has CDR1 SNHLY and CDR2 FYNNEI. CDR3 DNA sequence: TGTGCCAGCAAGGTCCGGGGATTAATTATCGATGAGCAGTTCTTC. This encodes CASKVRGLIIDEQFF.

This clonotype appeared a single time. Being one base from a much bigger clone, this may be a read error. The chain uses TRBV7-2 and TRBJ1-2; TRBD1 aligns across 10 bases. Germline V gives CDR1 SGHTA, CDR2 FQGNSA. This CDR3 is 13 amino acids long. CDR3 region: CASSPGTGDGYIF. The CDR3, as DNA: TGTGCCAGCAGCCCCGGGACAGGGGACGGCTACATCTTC. Full variable domain (outside the CDR3, taken from reference TRBV7-2 and TRBJ1-2): GAGVSQSPSNKVTEKGKDVELRCDPISGHTALYWYRQSLGQGLEFLIYFQGNSAPDKSGLPSDRFSAERTGGSVSTLTIQRTQQEDSAVYLCASSPGTGDGYIFGSGTRLTVV.

The chain combines TRBV5-6 with TRBJ1-1, with 8 bases that match TRBD1. This CDR3 has 14 residues. V lost 10 bases, J lost 3 bases, and 11 bases stayed unmatched. The germline CDR1 and CDR2 sequences are SGHDT and YYEEEE. The CDR3: CAAGDRSRDTEAFF. The CDR3 DNA follows: TGTGCCGCGGGGGACAGGTCGAGGGACACTGAAGCTTTCTTT.

This clonotype was counted at least ten times. The CDR3 bases are TGTGCCAGCAGTGACCGGGACAGGGGATGGGCTTTCTTT. It codes for CASSDRDRGWAFF. V and J are TRBV6-1 and TRBJ1-1; 10 nucleotides line up with TRBD1. Unmatched junction bases numbered 6, after V lost 3 bases and J lost 11 bases. This CDR3 contains 13 residues. Per the germline V gene, CDR1 is MNHNS and CDR2 is SASEGT.

The chain employs TRBV20-1 and TRBJ1-1; the D is unclear. This CDR3 spans 10 amino acids. The V and J ends lost 4 bases and 6 bases respectively, with 6 bases between them. Germline assignment: CDR1 DFQATT and CDR2 SNEGSKA (reference sequence). The CDR3 is CSATAAEAFF. The CDR3 DNA sequence: TGCAGTGCTACGGCCGCTGAAGCTTTCTTT.

The rearrangement links TRBV6-1 to TRBJ1-6; weak D call: TRBD1 (5 bases). The germline V and J ends were trimmed by 5 bases and 2 bases, with 16 bases remaining between them. The CDR3 has 17 amino acids. CDR1 is MNHNS and CDR2 is SASEGT in the germline V gene. The CDR3 reads CASSPFGGTAYNSPLHF. CDR3 nucleotide sequence: TGTGCCAGCAGTCCCTTCGGGGGAACCGCCTATAATTCACCCCTCCACTTT.

V usage is TRBV7-9 and J usage is TRBJ2-2; D uncertain. The V gene lost 5 bases and the J gene lost 0 bases, with 19 bases spanning the gap. The length of the CDR3 is 18 residues. The V gene's germline CDR1 is SEHNR and CDR2 FQNEAQ (reference sequence). This CDR3 is CASSPALLGRTNTGELFF. As DNA, the CDR3 is TGTGCCAGCAGCCCGGCATTATTAGGCAGGACGAACACCGGGGAGCTGTTTTTT.

In DNA, the CDR3 is TGTGCCAGCACCCTCGGACAGGGCTATAATTCACCCCTCCACTTT. It specifies CASTLGQGYNSPLHF. The chain uses TRBV7-9 and TRBJ1-6, with 8 nucleotides matching TRBD1. This CDR3 region has 15 residues. Germline trimming cut 7 bases from V and 3 bases from J; bases unmatched to any gene: 5. Looked up from germline, CDR1 is SEHNR and CDR2 is FQNEAQ (reference sequence).

Turning to this clonotype: One end of the junction fails to match germline, which may point to a read error. The V and J genes are TRBV25-1 and TRBJ2-3; 14 bases are a match to TRBD2. Germline V gives CDR1 MGHDK, CDR2 SYGVNS. CDR3 length: 18 residues. The chain's CDR3 is CASSDRLTSGRGADTQYF. CDR3 bases: TGCGCCAGCAGTGACCGATTGACTAGCGGGAGGGGCGCGGATACGCAGTATTTT.

The chain is built from TRBV19 and TRBJ1-6, with 12 bases fitting TRBD1. With V trimmed by 6 bases and J by 19 bases, 16 bases remained unmatched. CDR1 LNHDA and CDR2 SQIVND come from the germline V gene (reference sequence). This CDR3 has 15 residues. CDR3 bases: TGTGCCAGTAGGCGGGGACAGGGGGCTAGCCACGAGCAGCACTTT. Its protein is CASRRGQGASHEQHF.

With regard to this clonotype: At one of its ends the junction is not consistent with the germline gene, which may arise from a read error. The J gene is TRBJ2-7, the V gene TRBV9; either TRBD1 or TRBD2 may fit D (5 bases each). Germline CDR1 reads SGDLS; CDR2 reads YYNGEE. This CDR3 region has 14 residues. This CDR3 reads CASSDGAIYYGYNF. The CDR3, as DNA: TGTGCCAGCAGTGACGGGGCTATATACTATGGCTACAACTTC.

This clonotype was recorded only once. The final CDR3 position lacks the conserved phenylalanine or tryptophan, pointing to a likely read error. No DNA is shown, since the ends of the CDR3 on it are uncertain; the CDR3 is the one TCRdb lists. The rearrangement joins TRBV7-3 to TRBJ2-7; TRBD1, as called in the table, went unchecked against the DNA. Germline V gene data show CDR1 as SGHTA and CDR2 as FQGTGA. The CDR3 length equals 13 residues, ends included. The CDR3 spells CASSLNRDHEDDS.